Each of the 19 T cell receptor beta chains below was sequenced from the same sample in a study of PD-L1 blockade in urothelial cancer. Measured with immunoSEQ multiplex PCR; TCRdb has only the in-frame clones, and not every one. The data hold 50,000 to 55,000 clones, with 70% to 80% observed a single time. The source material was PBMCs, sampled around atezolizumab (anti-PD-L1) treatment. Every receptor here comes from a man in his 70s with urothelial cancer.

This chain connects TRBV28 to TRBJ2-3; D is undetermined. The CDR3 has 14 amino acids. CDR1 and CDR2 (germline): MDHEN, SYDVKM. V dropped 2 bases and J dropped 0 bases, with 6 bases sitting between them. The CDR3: CASSLPGSTDTQYF. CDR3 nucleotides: TGTGCCAGCAGTTTACCCGGGAGCACAGATACGCAGTATTTT.

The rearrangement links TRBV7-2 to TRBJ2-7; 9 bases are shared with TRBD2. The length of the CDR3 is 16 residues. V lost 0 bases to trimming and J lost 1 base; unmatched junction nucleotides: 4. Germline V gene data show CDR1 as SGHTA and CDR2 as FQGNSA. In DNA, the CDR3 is TGTGCCAGCAGCTTAGCTGCGACTAGCGGATCCTACGAGCAGTACTTC. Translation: CASSLAATSGSYEQYF.

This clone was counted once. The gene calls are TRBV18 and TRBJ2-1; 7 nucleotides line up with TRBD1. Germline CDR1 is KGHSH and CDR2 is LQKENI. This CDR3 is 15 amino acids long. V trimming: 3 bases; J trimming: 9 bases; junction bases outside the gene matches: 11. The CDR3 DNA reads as TGTGCCAGCTCACCGAAACAGACAGGGAGAAGTGAGCAGTTCTTC. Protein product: CASSPKQTGRSEQFF.

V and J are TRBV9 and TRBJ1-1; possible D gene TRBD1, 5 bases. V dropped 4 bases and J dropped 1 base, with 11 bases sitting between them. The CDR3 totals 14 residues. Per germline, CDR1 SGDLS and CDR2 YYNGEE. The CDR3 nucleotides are TGTGCCAGCAGCCCGCGAGGACAGAACACTGAAGCTTTCTTT. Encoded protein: CASSPRGQNTEAFF. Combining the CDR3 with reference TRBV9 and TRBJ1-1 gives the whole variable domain DSGVTQTPKHLITATGQRVTLRCSPRSGDLSVYWYQQSLDQGLQFLIQYYNGEERAKGNILERFSAQQFPDLHSELNLSSLELGDSALYFCASSPRGQNTEAFFGQGTRLTVV.

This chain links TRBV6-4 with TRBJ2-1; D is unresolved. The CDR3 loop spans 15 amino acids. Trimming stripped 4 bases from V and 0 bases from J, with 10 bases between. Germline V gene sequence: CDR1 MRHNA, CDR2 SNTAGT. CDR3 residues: CASSAEYGSYNEQFF. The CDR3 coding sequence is TGTGCCAGCAGTGCGGAGTATGGCTCCTACAATGAGCAGTTCTTC.

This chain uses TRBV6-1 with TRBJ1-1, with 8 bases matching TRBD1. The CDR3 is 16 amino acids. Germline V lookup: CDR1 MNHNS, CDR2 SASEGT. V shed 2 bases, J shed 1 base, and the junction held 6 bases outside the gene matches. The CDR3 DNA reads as TGTGCCAGCAGTGAACGCAGGGGGCGCGGGAACACTGAAGCTTTCTTT. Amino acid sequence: CASSERRGRGNTEAFF.

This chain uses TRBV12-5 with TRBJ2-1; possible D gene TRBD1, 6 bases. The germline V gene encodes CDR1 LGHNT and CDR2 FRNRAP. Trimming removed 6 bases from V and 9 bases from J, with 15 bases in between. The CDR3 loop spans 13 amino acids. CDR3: CASGEDSRGEQFF. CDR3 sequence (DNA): TGTGCTAGTGGAGAGGACAGCCGCGGTGAGCAGTTCTTC.

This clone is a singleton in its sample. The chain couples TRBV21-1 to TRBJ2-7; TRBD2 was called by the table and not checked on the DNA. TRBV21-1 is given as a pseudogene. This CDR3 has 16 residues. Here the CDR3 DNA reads TGTGCCAGCAGCAAGGGAGGAGGGACGGACGAGGACGAGCAGTACTTC. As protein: CASSKGGGTDEDEQYF.

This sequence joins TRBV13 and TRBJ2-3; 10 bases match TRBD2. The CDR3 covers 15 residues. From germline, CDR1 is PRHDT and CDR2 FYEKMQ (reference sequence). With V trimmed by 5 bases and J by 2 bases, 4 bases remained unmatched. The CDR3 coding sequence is TGTGCCAGCAGCCCACTAGCGGGATCCACAGATACGCAGTATTTT. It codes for CASSPLAGSTDTQYF.

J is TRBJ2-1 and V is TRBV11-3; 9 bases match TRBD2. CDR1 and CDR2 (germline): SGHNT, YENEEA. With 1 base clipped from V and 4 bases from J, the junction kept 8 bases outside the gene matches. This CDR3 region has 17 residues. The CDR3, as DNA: TGTGCCAGCAGCTTAGGGGGAGCGGGAGGTTGGTACAATGAGCAGTTCTTC. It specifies CASSLGGAGGWYNEQFF.

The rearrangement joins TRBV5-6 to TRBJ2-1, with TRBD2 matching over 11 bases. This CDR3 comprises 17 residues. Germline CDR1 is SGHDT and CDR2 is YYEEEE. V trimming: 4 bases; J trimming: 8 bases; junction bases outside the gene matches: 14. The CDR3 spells CASSPRSTSGRPDEQFF. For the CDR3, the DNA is TGTGCCAGCAGCCCCCGCAGCACTAGCGGGAGACCCGATGAGCAGTTCTTC.

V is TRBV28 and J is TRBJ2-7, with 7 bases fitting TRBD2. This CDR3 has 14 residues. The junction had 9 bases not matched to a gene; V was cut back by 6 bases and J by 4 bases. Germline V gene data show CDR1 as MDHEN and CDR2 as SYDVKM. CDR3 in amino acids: CASSRATSRYEQYF. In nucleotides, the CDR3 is TGTGCCAGCAGCCGCGCGACTAGCAGGTACGAGCAGTACTTC.

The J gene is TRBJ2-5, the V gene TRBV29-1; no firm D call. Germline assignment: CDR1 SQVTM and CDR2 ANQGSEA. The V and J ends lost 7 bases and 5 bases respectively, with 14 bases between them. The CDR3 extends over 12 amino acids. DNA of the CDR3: TGCAGCGCCCGCAGCAGCGCGGAGACCCAGTACTTC. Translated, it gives CSARSSAETQYF. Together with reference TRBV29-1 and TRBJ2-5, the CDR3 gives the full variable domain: SAVISQKPSRDICQRGTSLTIQCQVDSQVTMMFWYRQQPGQSLTLIATANQGSEATYESGFVIDKFPISRPNLTFSTLTVSNMSPEDSSIYLCSARSSAETQYFGPGTRLLVL.

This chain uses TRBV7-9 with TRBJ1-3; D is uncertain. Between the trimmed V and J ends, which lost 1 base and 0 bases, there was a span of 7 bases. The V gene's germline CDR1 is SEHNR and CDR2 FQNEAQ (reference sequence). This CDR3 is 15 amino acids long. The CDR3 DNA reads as TGTGCCAGCAGCTTAGAGGCGGCCTCTGGAAACACCATATATTTT. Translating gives CASSLEAASGNTIYF.

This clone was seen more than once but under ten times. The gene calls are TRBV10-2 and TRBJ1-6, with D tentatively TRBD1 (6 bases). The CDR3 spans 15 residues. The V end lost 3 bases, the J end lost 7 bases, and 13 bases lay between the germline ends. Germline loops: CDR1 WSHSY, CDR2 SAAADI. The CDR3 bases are TGCGCCAGCAGTGACGGGGGGCGGACCAATTCACCCCTCCACTTT. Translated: CASSDGGRTNSPLHF.

CDR3: CASSTTTANTEAFF. The CDR3 DNA follows: TGTGCCAGCAGCACCACGACAGCGAACACTGAAGCTTTCTTT. The chain joins TRBV7-2 to TRBJ1-1, with D tentatively TRBD1 (5 bases). V was trimmed by 5 bases and J by 1 base, leaving 11 bases between them. Looked up from germline, CDR1 is SGHTA and CDR2 is FQGNSA. The CDR3 sequence is 14 residues long.

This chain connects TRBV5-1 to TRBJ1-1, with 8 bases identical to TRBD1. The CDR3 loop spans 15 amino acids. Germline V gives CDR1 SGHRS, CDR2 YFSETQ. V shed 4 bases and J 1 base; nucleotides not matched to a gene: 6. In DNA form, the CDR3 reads TGCGCCAGCAGCCCCCCGACAGGGGAGAACACTGAAGCTTTCTTT. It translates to CASSPPTGENTEAFF.

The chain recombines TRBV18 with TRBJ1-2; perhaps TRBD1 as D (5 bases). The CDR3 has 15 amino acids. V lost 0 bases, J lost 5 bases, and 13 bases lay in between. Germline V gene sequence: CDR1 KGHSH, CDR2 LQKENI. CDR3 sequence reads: CASSPPSAGQYGYTF. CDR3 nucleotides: TGTGCCAGCTCACCACCCTCGGCAGGACAATATGGCTACACCTTC.

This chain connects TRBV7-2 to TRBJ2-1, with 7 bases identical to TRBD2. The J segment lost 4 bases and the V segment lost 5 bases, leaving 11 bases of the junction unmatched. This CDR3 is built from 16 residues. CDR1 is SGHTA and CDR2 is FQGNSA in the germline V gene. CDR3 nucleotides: TGTGCCAGCAGCCCGAGCCTAGCGGCCCTTTACAATGAGCAGTTCTTC. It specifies CASSPSLAALYNEQFF.